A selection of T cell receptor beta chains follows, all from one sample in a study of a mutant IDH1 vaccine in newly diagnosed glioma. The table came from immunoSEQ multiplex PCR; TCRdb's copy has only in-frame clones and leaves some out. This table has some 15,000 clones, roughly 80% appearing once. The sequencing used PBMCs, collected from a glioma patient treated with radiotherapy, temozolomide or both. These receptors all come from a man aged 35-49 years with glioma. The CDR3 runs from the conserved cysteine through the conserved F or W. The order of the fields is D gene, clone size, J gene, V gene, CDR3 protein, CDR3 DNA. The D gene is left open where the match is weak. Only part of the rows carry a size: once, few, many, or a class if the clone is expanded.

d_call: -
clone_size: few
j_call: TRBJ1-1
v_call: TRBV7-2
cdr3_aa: CASSLGLGTEAFF
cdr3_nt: TGTGCCAGCAGCTTAGGACTAGGCACTGAAGCTTTCTTT

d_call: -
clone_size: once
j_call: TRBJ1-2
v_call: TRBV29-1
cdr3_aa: CSVEKGMDGYTF
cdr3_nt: TGCAGCGTTGAGAAGGGTATGGATGGCTACACCTTC

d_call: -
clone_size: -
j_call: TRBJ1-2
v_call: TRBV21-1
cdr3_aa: CASSKRRGGLYYGYTF
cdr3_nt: TGTGCCAGCAGCAAACGGAGGGGGGGGCTTTATTATGGCTACACCTTC

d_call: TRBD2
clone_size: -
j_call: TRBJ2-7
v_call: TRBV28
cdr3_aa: CASSSRTSGMKVGEQYF
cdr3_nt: TGTGCCAGCAGTTCCCGGACTAGCGGGATGAAAGTTGGCGAGCAGTACTTC

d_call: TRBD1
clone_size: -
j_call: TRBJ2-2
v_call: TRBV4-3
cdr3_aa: CASLDRDDGELFF
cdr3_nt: TGCGCCAGCCTGGACAGGGATGACGGGGAGCTGTTTTTT

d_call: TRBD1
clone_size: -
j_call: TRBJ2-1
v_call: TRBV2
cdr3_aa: CASRDRAPYNEQFF
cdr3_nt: TGTGCCAGCAGGGACAGGGCGCCCTACAATGAGCAGTTCTTC

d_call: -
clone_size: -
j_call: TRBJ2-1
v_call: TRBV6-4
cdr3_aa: CASSFGGNEQFF
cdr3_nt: TGTGCCAGCAGTTTTGGAGGCAATGAGCAGTTCTTC

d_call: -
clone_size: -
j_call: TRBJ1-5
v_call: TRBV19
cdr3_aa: CASRRGGNNQPQHF
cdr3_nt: TGTGCCAGTAGACGTGGGGGTAACAATCAGCCCCAGCATTTT

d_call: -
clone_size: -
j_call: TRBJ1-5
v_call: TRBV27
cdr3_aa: CASRVTLGQPQHF
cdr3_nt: TGTGCCAGCAGGGTAACCTTGGGTCAGCCCCAGCATTTT

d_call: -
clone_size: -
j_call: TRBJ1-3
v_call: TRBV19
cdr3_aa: CASSYAPGNTIYF
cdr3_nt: TGTGCCAGTAGTTACGCTCCTGGAAACACCATATATTTT

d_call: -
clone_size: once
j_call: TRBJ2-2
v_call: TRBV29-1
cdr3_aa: CSVAPPGPNGELFF
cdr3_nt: TGCAGCGTTGCCCCCCCGGGGCCGAACGGGGAGCTGTTTTTT

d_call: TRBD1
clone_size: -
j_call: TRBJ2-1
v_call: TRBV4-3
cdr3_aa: CASSQSGTGSRNEQFF
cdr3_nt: TGCGCCAGCAGCCAGTCCGGGACAGGGTCTCGGAATGAGCAGTTCTTC

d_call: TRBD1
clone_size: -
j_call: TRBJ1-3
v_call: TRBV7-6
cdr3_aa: CASSLRSQGAGNTIYF
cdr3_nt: TGTGCCAGCAGCTTAAGGTCACAGGGGGCTGGAAACACCATATATTTT

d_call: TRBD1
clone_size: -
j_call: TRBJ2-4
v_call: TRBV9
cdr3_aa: CASSAGQGRNIQYF
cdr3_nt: TGTGCCAGCAGCGCGGGACAGGGTCGGAACATTCAGTACTTC

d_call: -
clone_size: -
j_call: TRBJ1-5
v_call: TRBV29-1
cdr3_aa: CSVAAARGQPQHF
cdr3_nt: TGCAGCGTTGCGGCAGCCCGGGGGCAGCCCCAGCATTTT

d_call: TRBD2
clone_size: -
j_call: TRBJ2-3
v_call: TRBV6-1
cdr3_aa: CASSEPGGPRDTQYF
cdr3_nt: TGTGCCAGCAGTGAACCGGGAGGGCCAAGAGATACGCAGTATTTT

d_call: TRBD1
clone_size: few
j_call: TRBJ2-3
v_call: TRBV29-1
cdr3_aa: CSSWTGKEDTQYF
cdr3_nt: TGCAGCTCGTGGACAGGCAAGGAAGATACGCAGTATTTT

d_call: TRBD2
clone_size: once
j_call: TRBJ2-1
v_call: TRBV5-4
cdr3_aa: CASSTRGGAYNEQFF
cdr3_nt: TGTGCCAGCAGCACCCGGGGGGGGGCCTACAATGAGCAGTTCTTC

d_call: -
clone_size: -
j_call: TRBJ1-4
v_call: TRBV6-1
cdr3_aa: CASTRERTNEKLFF
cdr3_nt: TGTGCCAGCACTCGGGAGCGAACTAATGAAAAACTGTTTTTT

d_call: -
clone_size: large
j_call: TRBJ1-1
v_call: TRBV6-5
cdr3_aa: CASSYLGRATEAFF
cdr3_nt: TGTGCCAGCAGTTACCTAGGCAGGGCCACTGAAGCTTTCTTT

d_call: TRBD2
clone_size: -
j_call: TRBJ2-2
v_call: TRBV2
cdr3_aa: CASSGASGRSSTGELFF
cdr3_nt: TGTGCCAGCAGTGGGGCTAGCGGGAGATCAAGTACCGGGGAGCTGTTTTTT

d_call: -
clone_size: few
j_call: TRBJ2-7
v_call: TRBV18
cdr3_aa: CASSPGAGREQYF
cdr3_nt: TGTGCCAGCTCACCAGGGGCAGGGCGCGAGCAGTACTTC

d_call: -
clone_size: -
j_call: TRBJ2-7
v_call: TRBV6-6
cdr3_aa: CASTGPSYEQYF
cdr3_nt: TGTGCCAGCACCGGACCCTCCTACGAGCAGTACTTC